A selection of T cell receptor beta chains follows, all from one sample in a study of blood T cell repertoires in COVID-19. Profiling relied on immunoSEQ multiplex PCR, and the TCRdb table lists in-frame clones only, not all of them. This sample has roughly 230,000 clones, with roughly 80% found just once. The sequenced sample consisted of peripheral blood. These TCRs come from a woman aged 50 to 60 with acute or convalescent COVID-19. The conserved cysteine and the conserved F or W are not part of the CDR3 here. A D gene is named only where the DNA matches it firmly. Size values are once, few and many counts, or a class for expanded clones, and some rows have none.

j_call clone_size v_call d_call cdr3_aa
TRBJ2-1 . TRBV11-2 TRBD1 ASSLGTGIDEQF
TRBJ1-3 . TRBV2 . ASRRDSGNTIY
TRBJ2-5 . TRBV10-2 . ASREPPLSGVEETQY
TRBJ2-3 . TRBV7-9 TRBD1 ATTGTGGADTQY
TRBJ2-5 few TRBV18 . ASSIKETQY
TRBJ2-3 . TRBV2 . ASSESRGSTDTQY
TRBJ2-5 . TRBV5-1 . ASSFQGFQETQY
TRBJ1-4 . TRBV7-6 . ASSLTGPPNEKLF
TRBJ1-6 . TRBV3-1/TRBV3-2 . ASSQRESPLH
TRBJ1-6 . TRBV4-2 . ASSQDPWANNSPLH
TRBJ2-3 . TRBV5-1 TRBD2 ASSLEGLAGVADTQY
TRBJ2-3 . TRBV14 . ASSQFAGDTQY
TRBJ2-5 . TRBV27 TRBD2 ASRPGGGQTQY
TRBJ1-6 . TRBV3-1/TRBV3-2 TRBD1 ASSLGQENSPLH
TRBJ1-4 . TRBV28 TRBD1 ASSSTDRRREKLF
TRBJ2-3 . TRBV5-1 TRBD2 ASSLGLAGADTQY
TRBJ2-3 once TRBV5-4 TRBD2 ASSRGYGGITDTQY
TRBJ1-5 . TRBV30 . AWSGGTSNQPQH
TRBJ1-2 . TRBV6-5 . ASRTWEGANYGYT
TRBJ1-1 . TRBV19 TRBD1 ASSLKQGAPRNTEAF
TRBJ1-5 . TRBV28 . ASSSLSRGGNQPQH
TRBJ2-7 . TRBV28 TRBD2 ASSSPSASGGPTQY
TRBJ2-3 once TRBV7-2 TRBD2 ASGVGGIPDTQY
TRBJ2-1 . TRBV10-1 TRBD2 ASSYGTSGRNNEQF
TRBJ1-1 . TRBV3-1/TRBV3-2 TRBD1 ASSQMDRGTTEAF
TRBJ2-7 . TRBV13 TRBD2 ASSLTSGYEQY
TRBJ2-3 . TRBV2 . ASSEGGLADTQY
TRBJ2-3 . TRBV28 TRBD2 ASSFTGREFTDTQY
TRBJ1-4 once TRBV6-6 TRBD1 ASSGQGATNEKLF
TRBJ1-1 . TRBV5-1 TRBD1 ASYLQGDTEAF
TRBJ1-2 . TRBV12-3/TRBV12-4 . ASSPARDFYT
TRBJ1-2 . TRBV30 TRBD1 AWRLRQGARNYGYT
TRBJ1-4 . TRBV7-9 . ASSLAVGRNEKLF
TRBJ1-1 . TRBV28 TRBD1 ASSLPGQRNTEAF
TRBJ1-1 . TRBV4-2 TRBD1 ASSQAAGTGVNTEAF
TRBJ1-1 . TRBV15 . ATSRATGLTEAF
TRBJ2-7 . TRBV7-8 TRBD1 ASSLGGQASEQY
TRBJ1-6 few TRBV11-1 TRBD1 ASSRDRAPVSSPLH
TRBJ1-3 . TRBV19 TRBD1 ASSSGQRASGNTIY
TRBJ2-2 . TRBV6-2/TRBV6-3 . ASSRGVKNTGELF
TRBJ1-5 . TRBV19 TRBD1 ASRAGTGMNQPQH